One sample yielded the 31 T cell receptor beta chains listed below, sequenced in a study of CD8 T cells in ankylosing spondylitis. Their cognate antigens are unknown. Each CDR3 protein is one row after TCRdb ran MiXCR on the 5' RACE reads. The repertoire holds 500,000 or so distinct CDR3 sequences, roughly 5% seen once, with 3.5% in the top ten. Broader study findings: A motif in TCR beta, a set of fewer than ten highly homologous variants, appeared characteristic of ankylosing spondylitis blood.

What was sequenced was blood, either unsorted or a sorted T cell fraction (not recorded which). The source of these receptors is a male donor with ankylosing spondylitis.

This clonotype has a count of ten or more. The J gene is TRBJ1-4, the V gene TRBV7-2, with TRBD1 matching over 12 bases. Germline lookup yields CDR1 SGHTA and CDR2 FQGNSA. V gave up 5 bases and J gave up 5 bases; unmatched junction bases: 6. This CDR3 has 16 amino acids. As DNA, the CDR3 is TGTGCCAGCAGCCCCGGGACAGGGGGCGGGAATGAAAAACTGTTTTTT. The encoded protein is CASSPGTGGGNEKLFF.

V is TRBV5-1 and J is TRBJ1-5; no definite D call. V lost 4 bases to trimming and J lost 1 base, with 15 bases between them. The CDR3 contains 16 residues. Germline lookup yields CDR1 SGHRS and CDR2 YFSETQ. The DNA of the CDR3 is TGCGCCAGCAGCCCCGACACCGGACTAAGCAATCAGCCCCAGCATTTT. Residues: CASSPDTGLSNQPQHF.

This clonotype has a count of ten or more. The V and J genes are TRBV9 and TRBJ2-5; possible D gene TRBD1, 6 bases. V gave up 3 bases and J gave up 2 bases, with 11 bases separating them. Germline-derived CDR1 and CDR2 are SGDLS and YYNGEE. CDR3 size: 14 residues. The CDR3 region has the DNA TGTGCCAGCAGCGCATACGGGACACAAGAGACCCAGTACTTC. Its translation: CASSAYGTQETQYF.

Comment on this clonotype: A much larger clone differs from this one at a single base, so this may be a read error. The chain employs TRBV20-1 and TRBJ2-1; 11 bases are a match to TRBD2. The CDR3 has 14 amino acids. CDR1 and CDR2 (germline): DFQATT, SNEGSKA (reference sequence). With V trimmed by 6 bases and J by 5 bases, 6 bases remained unmatched. DNA of the CDR3: TGCAGTGCATTTAGCGGGGGGGCCAACAATGAGCAGTTCTTC. Its translation: CSAFSGGANNEQFF.

Ten or more counts support this clonotype. The rearrangement links TRBV5-1 to TRBJ2-7; D not certain. Trimming took 0 bases from V and 0 from J, leaving 7 bases between them. This CDR3 spans 14 amino acids. Looked up from germline, CDR1 is SGHRS and CDR2 is YFSETQ. CDR3 amino acids: CASSLGIPSYEQYF. CDR3 bases: TGCGCCAGCAGCTTGGGGATTCCCTCCTACGAGCAGTACTTC.

This clonotype has only a few counts. This sequence joins TRBV20-1 and TRBJ2-7, with D tentatively TRBD2 (5 bases). Trimming took off 1 base at V and 0 bases at J, with 22 bases between the two ends. The CDR3 is made up of 18 amino acids. Germline loops: CDR1 DFQATT, CDR2 SNEGSKA (reference sequence). Here the CDR3 DNA reads TGCAGTGCTAGAGTTCTAGCAGCAACGGTCCGAAGCTCCTACGAGCAGTACTTC. It translates to CSARVLAATVRSSYEQYF.

There are many counts of this clonotype. The gene calls are TRBV29-1 and TRBJ1-1, with D possibly matching TRBD1 (6 bases). The V gene's germline CDR1 is SQVTM and CDR2 ANQGSEA. The CDR3 is 17 amino acids. V was pared by 0 bases and J by 1 base, with 18 bases between. In DNA, the CDR3 is TGCAGCGTTGAAGATATCGGCCGAGGGGGTCGGAACACTGAAGCTTTCTTT. This translates into CSVEDIGRGGRNTEAFF.

This clonotype has at least ten counts. The J gene is TRBJ2-3, the V gene TRBV7-8; D might be TRBD2 (6 bases). The V and J ends lost 4 bases and 7 bases respectively, with 15 bases between them. The CDR3 is 14 amino acids. The germline V gene encodes CDR1 SGHVS and CDR2 FQNEAQ. The CDR3 nucleotides are TGTGCCAGCAGCTCCCAGGGACTTAGGAATACGCAGTATTTT. Protein sequence: CASSSQGLRNTQYF.

This clonotype has ten or more counts. The chain links TRBV4-2 to TRBJ1-1; D may be TRBD1 (5 bases). The CDR3 covers 13 residues. V lost 1 base and J lost 4, with 7 bases in between. The V gene's germline CDR1 is LGHNA and CDR2 YNFKEQ. CDR3 sequence: CASSQGDLTEAFF. The DNA of the CDR3 is TGTGCCAGCAGCCAAGGGGACCTCACTGAAGCTTTCTTT.

The chain uses TRBV12-5 and TRBJ1-5, with a tentative D call TRBD1 (5 bases). CDR1 is LGHNT, CDR2 FRNRAP, per germline. The CDR3 consists of 14 residues. V lost 7 bases, J lost 0 bases, and 10 bases lay in between. CDR3 protein: CASADSNSNQPQHF. The CDR3 coding sequence is TGTGCTAGTGCCGACAGTAATAGCAATCAGCCCCAGCATTTT.

This clonotype appeared many times. The CDR3 is CASSLQPGRGLNTEAFF. The CDR3 DNA is TGTGCCAGCAGTTTACAGCCGGGCAGGGGCCTGAACACTGAAGCTTTCTTT. The chain uses TRBV28 and TRBJ1-1, with D possibly being TRBD1 (6 bases). Germline CDR1 MDHEN, CDR2 SYDVKM. V lost 2 bases, J lost 0 bases, and 16 bases lay in between. There are 17 residues in the CDR3.

The chain combines TRBV20-1 with TRBJ1-2; D remains unclear. Looked up from germline, CDR1 is DFQATT and CDR2 is SNEGSKA (reference sequence). This CDR3 is 16 amino acids long. Trimming stripped 2 bases from V and 0 bases from J, with 16 bases between. The CDR3 DNA sequence: TGCAGTGCTAGAAGGCCAGGTAGTGTAGCTAACTATGGCTACACCTTC. The encoded protein is CSARRPGSVANYGYTF.

This clonotype was found many times. The V and J genes are TRBV28 and TRBJ2-1, with D uncertain. The CDR3 has 11 residues. V lost 7 bases to trimming and J lost 10 bases, with 11 bases between them. Germline loops: CDR1 MDHEN, CDR2 SYDVKM. In DNA, the CDR3 is TGTGCCAGCAACGTTCTGGGCGAGCAGTTCTTC. This translates into CASNVLGEQFF.

Ten or more counts support this clonotype. The rearrangement joins TRBV10-3 to TRBJ2-3, with D possibly TRBD1 on 6 matching bases. Germline CDR1 ENHRY, CDR2 SYGVKD. The V end was cut by 5 bases, the J end by 2 bases, with 11 bases between. There are 14 residues in the CDR3. The CDR3 nucleotides are TGTGCCATCAGTAGCAGGGGATTCACAGATACGCAGTATTTT. It translates to CAISSRGFTDTQYF.

The genes are TRBV4-3 and TRBJ2-6; D unclear. V lost 7 bases and J lost 1, with 14 bases in between. CDR3 length equals 16 residues. CDR1 LGHNA and CDR2 YSLEER come from the germline V gene. CDR3 in amino acids: CASTIHLGSGANVLTF. The CDR3 bases are TGCGCCAGCACCATCCATTTAGGATCTGGGGCCAACGTCCTGACTTTC.

This clonotype was seen only a few times. The J gene is TRBJ2-1, the V gene TRBV3-1; a weak D match, TRBD1 (5 bases). V was shortened by 2 bases and J by 3 bases, with 8 bases between the two germline ends. CDR1 and CDR2 (germline): LGHDT, YNNKEL (reference sequence). CDR3 length equals 14 residues. CDR3 DNA sequence: TGTGCCAGCAGCCAAATAGACAGCTACAATGAGCAGTTCTTC. Its protein product is CASSQIDSYNEQFF.

The rearrangement uses TRBV5-6 and TRBJ2-5, with D possibly being TRBD2 (5 bases). This CDR3 contains 13 residues. Trimming took off 7 bases at V and 4 bases at J, with 14 bases between the two ends. Germline V gives CDR1 SGHDT, CDR2 YYEEEE. The CDR3, as DNA: TGTGCCAGCGGCCTCGGGGTTAGAGAGACCCAGTACTTC. It translates to CASGLGVRETQYF.

This clonotype has at least ten counts. The chain links TRBV29-1 to TRBJ1-4, with 7 nucleotides matching TRBD1. This CDR3 comprises 12 residues. With 4 bases clipped from V and 8 bases from J, the junction kept 4 bases outside the gene matches. Per germline, CDR1 SQVTM and CDR2 ANQGSEA. The CDR3 DNA reads TGCAGCGTTGTCCAGGGGGAAGAAAAACTGTTTTTT. Protein product: CSVVQGEEKLFF.

This clonotype was seen many times. This chain connects TRBV28 to TRBJ2-5; D unresolved. The germline V gene has CDR1 MDHEN and CDR2 SYDVKM. Deletions cut 6 bases from V and 5 bases from J, with 10 bases between. CDR3 length: 12 amino acids. The CDR3 DNA reads TGTGCCAGCAGCCGACCCGAGGAGACCCAGTACTTC. It codes for CASSRPEETQYF.

This clonotype showed up many times. V usage is TRBV29-1 and J usage is TRBJ2-3; no clear D. CDR3 size: 13 residues. V gave up 3 bases and J gave up 2 bases, with 9 bases separating them. Germline V lookup: CDR1 SQVTM, CDR2 ANQGSEA. CDR3 DNA sequence: TGCAGCGTTGATAACCCCTTCACAGATACGCAGTATTTT. Translating gives CSVDNPFTDTQYF.

This clonotype has at least ten counts. The chain joins TRBV6-1 to TRBJ1-4; TRBD1 matches 8 bases. The ends lost 7 bases at V and 5 bases at J; junction bases unmatched: 6. CDR1 and CDR2 (germline): MNHNS, SASEGT. This CDR3 contains 14 residues. CDR3 sequence (DNA): TGTGCCAGCACACCGTGGACAGGGAATGAAAAACTGTTTTTT. Residues: CASTPWTGNEKLFF.

The table lists this clonotype with many counts. The genes are TRBV10-2 and TRBJ2-7; no clear D gene. The length of the CDR3 is 13 residues. Trimming shortened V by 6 bases and J by 6 bases, and 15 bases separated the two germline ends. Germline CDR1 reads WSHSY; CDR2 reads SAAADI. The CDR3 reads CASRGFGVSEQYF. The CDR3 DNA reads as TGCGCCAGCAGGGGTTTTGGGGTATCCGAGCAGTACTTC.

This clonotype was seen a few times. The chain joins TRBV7-8 to TRBJ2-2; possibly TRBD2 for D (5 bases). The CDR3 extends over 12 amino acids. The germline gives CDR1 SGHVS, CDR2 FQNEAQ. Trimming cost V 5 bases and J 7 bases, with 8 bases left between them. The CDR3 protein is CASSGAGGELFF. DNA of the CDR3: TGTGCCAGCAGCGGTGCGGGCGGGGAGCTGTTTTTT.

The J gene is TRBJ2-1, the V gene TRBV20-1; 9 bases map to TRBD1. Germline CDR1 is DFQATT and CDR2 is SNEGSKA (reference sequence). The CDR3 totals 14 residues. After removal of 7 bases from V and 3 bases from J, the junction contained 7 bases not matched to a gene. The chain's CDR3 is CSDRGTGLYNEQFF. In nucleotides, the CDR3 is TGCAGTGACCGTGGGACAGGGCTCTACAATGAGCAGTTCTTC.

Worth noting for this clonotype: A read error may produce the germline difference seen at one junction end. The genes are TRBV5-5 and TRBJ2-1, with no clear D. The CDR3 has 13 amino acids. From germline, CDR1 is SGHKS and CDR2 YYEKEE (reference sequence). CDR3 sequence reads: CAISFGRRSEQFF. CDR3 bases: TGTGCCATCAGCTTCGGGCGCCGCAGCGAGCAGTTCTTC.

This clonotype has at least ten counts. Germline is not matched at one junction end, which may reflect a read error. The chain links TRBV20-1 to TRBJ2-1, with TRBD1 as a possible D gene (6 bases). CDR1 DFQATT and CDR2 SNEGSKA come from the germline V gene (reference sequence). CDR3 length: 13 amino acids. The CDR3 DNA sequence: TGCAGTGCCAGGGGCGGCTCCGACAATGAGCAGTTCTTC. It codes for CSARGGSDNEQFF.

The V and J genes are TRBV20-1 and TRBJ2-3, with 14 bases aligning to TRBD2. Germline V CDR1 and CDR2: DFQATT, SNEGSKA (reference sequence). The V gene end was trimmed by 6 bases and the J gene end by 3 bases; junction bases not matched to a gene: 5. CDR3 length: 15 amino acids. The CDR3 protein is CSARTSGRLTDTQYF. As DNA, the CDR3 is TGCAGTGCGAGGACTAGCGGGAGGTTAACAGATACGCAGTATTTT.

This clonotype came up many times. The chain joins TRBV7-9 to TRBJ1-5, with D unresolved. This CDR3 comprises 12 residues. In germline, CDR1 is SEHNR, CDR2 FQNEAQ (reference sequence). V lost 5 bases, J lost 6 bases, and 8 bases lay in between. The CDR3 protein is CASSLQSQPQHF. The DNA for the CDR3 is TGTGCCAGCAGCCTACAGTCTCAGCCCCAGCATTTT.

This clonotype was detected ten times or more. V and J are TRBV20-1 and TRBJ1-1, with 7 nucleotides matching TRBD1. The ends lost 0 bases at V and 1 base at J; junction bases unmatched: 5. This CDR3 spans 15 amino acids. CDR1 DFQATT and CDR2 SNEGSKA come from the germline V gene (reference sequence). CDR3 amino acids: CSARDGGDRNTEAFF. The CDR3 DNA sequence: TGCAGTGCTAGAGATGGCGGGGACAGGAACACTGAAGCTTTCTTT.

This clonotype was found many times. The chain links TRBV20-1 to TRBJ2-5; D perhaps matches TRBD2 (5 bases). V was shortened by 3 bases and J by 1 base, with 15 bases between the two germline ends. CDR1 and CDR2 (germline): DFQATT, SNEGSKA (reference sequence). The CDR3 totals 15 residues. The CDR3 DNA sequence: TGCAGTGCTAGTCCGAGCGGCAGGCGCCAAGAGACCCAGTACTTC. Amino acid sequence: CSASPSGRRQETQYF.

This clonotype was found many times. The chain links TRBV7-8 to TRBJ2-2; 12 bases align to TRBD2. The germline V gene encodes CDR1 SGHVS and CDR2 FQNEAQ. This CDR3 region has 18 residues. V was clipped by 2 bases and J by 3 bases; unmatched bases: 7. This CDR3 is CASSLRLAGVRHTGELFF. The CDR3 nucleotides are TGTGCCAGCAGCTTAAGACTAGCGGGGGTTCGCCACACCGGGGAGCTGTTTTTT.